These 10 T cell receptor beta chains originate from one sample sequenced in a study of CD8 T cells in Susac syndrome. Random hexamers primed reverse transcription of roughly 0.45 to 1 ug RNA. TCRdb reanalysed the immunoSEQ multiplex PCR reads using MiXCR and keeps one entry per CDR3 protein. The sample yields around 160,000 distinct CDR3 sequences, over 85% seen once. Sequencing input: CD4+ T cells from PBMCs. These receptors were taken from a human donor in good health.

This chain links TRBV6-1 with TRBJ2-3, with D perhaps matching TRBD1 (6 bases). Trimming removed 6 bases at V and 2 bases at J, with 18 bases between. The CDR3 totals 16 residues. Germline CDR1 reads MNHNS; CDR2 reads SASEGT. The CDR3 DNA follows: TGTGCCAGCAGCAAAGGGACACCGGCTGACACAGATACGCAGTATTTT. This gives the protein CASSKGTPADTDTQYF.

CDR3 sequence: CSVSRDRTDTQYF. CDR3 bases: TGCAGCGTAAGTCGGGACCGCACAGATACGCAGTATTTT. The chain joins TRBV29-1 to TRBJ2-3; either TRBD1 or TRBD2 may supply D (5 bases each). The V gene's germline CDR1 is SQVTM and CDR2 ANQGSEA. The CDR3 length is 13 residues. V lost 6 bases and J lost 1, with 11 bases in between.

Remarks on this clonotype: A read error may produce the germline difference seen at one junction end. The chain is built from TRBV29-1 and TRBJ1-4, with D hard to call. Looked up from germline, CDR1 is SQVTM and CDR2 is ANQGSEA. This CDR3 is built from 12 residues. The CDR3 DNA reads as TGCAGCGTGGAAGTGTCCCATGAAAAACTGTTTTTT. Its translation: CSVEVSHEKLFF.

The V and J genes are TRBV5-1 and TRBJ2-7, with a possible D match to TRBD1 (6 bases). CDR3 length: 14 residues. Germline V gives CDR1 SGHRS, CDR2 YFSETQ. Trimming took off 6 bases at V and 7 bases at J, with 20 bases between the two ends. CDR3 sequence reads: CASTPGFSGQEQYF. CDR3 bases: TGCGCCAGCACCCCGGGTTTCTCAGGACAGGAGCAGTACTTC.

The chain couples TRBV7-7 to TRBJ2-5; D remains ambiguous. CDR1 is SSHAT, CDR2 FNYEAQ, per germline (reference sequence). V was trimmed by 1 base and J by 5 bases, leaving 11 bases between them. The CDR3 is made up of 14 amino acids. CDR3 bases: TGTGCCAGCAGCTTAGAGACGGGTGGGGAGACCCAGTACTTC. It codes for CASSLETGGETQYF.

V and J are TRBV3-1 and TRBJ2-7, with TRBD1 as a possible D gene (6 bases). Per the germline V gene, CDR1 is LGHDT and CDR2 is YNNKEL (reference sequence). Trimming pared 5 bases from V and 3 bases from J, leaving 14 bases between. CDR3 length: 14 amino acids. The CDR3 bases are TGTGCCAGCAGCTTCGGACAGTTCATCTACGAGCAGTACTTC. This translates into CASSFGQFIYEQYF.

The chain has TRBV20-1 and TRBJ1-5; 7 nucleotides agree with TRBD1. V lost 0 bases, J lost 5 bases, and 4 bases stayed unmatched. This CDR3 is 14 amino acids long. Germline V CDR1 and CDR2: DFQATT, SNEGSKA (reference sequence). The CDR3 protein is CSARDYQGDQPQHF. CDR3 coding DNA: TGCAGTGCTAGAGACTACCAGGGGGATCAGCCCCAGCATTTT.

The rearrangement uses TRBV7-3 and TRBJ1-2, with D uncertain. Germline V gene data show CDR1 as SGHTA and CDR2 as FQGTGA. Trimming took off 2 bases at V and 4 bases at J, with 11 bases between the two ends. There are 14 residues in the CDR3. CDR3 sequence: CASSLDGRSYGYTF. CDR3 sequence (DNA): TGTGCCAGCAGCTTAGATGGCAGGAGCTATGGCTACACCTTC.

The genes are TRBV5-6 and TRBJ2-2; TRBD1 is a possible D gene (5 bases). V lost 4 bases and J lost 3, with 16 bases in between. CDR1 is SGHDT and CDR2 is YYEEEE in the germline V gene. This CDR3 is 16 amino acids long. The CDR3 is CASSKTALRHTGELFF. CDR3 sequence (DNA): TGTGCCAGCAGCAAGACAGCCCTACGTCACACCGGGGAGCTGTTTTTT.

The rearrangement joins TRBV6-1 to TRBJ1-1; no firm D call. This CDR3 is 16 amino acids long. Trimming left V 7 bases short and J 0 bases short, with 18 bases between. Per the germline V gene, CDR1 is MNHNS and CDR2 is SASEGT. CDR3 residues: CASTQAGGRVNTEAFF. The CDR3, as DNA: TGTGCCAGCACCCAGGCAGGCGGACGGGTGAACACTGAAGCTTTCTTT.